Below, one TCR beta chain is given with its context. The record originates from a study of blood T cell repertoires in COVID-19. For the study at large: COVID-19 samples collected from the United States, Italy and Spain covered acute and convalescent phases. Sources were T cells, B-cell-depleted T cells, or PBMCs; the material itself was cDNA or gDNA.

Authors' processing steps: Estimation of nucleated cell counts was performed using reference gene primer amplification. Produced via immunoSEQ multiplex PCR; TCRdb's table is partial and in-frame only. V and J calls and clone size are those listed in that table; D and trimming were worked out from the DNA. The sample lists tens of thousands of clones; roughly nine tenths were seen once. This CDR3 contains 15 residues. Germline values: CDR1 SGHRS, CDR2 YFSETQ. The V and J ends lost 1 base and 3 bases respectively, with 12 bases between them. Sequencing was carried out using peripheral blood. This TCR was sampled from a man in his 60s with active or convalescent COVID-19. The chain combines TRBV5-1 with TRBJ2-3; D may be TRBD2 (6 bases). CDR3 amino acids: CASSLQGGGTDTQYF. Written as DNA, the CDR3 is TGCGCCAGCAGCTTGCAGGGAGGCGGGACAGATACGCAGTATTTT.